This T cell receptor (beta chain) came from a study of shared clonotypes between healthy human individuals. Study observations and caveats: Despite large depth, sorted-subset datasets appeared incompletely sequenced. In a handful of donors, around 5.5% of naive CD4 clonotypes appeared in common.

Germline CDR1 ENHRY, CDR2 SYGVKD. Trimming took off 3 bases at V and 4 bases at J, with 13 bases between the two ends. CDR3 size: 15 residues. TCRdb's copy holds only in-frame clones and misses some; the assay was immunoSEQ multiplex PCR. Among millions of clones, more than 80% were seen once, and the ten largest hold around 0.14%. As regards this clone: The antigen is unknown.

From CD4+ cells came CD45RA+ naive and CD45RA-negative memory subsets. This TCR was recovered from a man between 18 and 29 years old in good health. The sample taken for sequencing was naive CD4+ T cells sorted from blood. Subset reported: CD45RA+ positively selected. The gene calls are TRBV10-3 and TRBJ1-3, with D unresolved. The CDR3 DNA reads TGTGCCATCAGTGATTTCGACTCCTCGGGAAACACCATATATTTT. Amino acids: CAISDFDSSGNTIYF.